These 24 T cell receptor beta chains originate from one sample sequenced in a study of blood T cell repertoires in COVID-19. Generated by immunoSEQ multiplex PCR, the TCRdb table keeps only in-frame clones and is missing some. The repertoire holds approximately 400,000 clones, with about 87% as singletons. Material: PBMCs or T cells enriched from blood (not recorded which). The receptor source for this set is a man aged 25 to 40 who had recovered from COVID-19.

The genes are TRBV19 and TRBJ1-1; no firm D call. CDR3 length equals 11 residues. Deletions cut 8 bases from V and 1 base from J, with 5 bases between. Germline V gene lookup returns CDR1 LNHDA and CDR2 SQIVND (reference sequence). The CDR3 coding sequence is TGTGCCAGTGTAAAGAACACTGAAGCTTTCTTT. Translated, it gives CASVKNTEAFF.

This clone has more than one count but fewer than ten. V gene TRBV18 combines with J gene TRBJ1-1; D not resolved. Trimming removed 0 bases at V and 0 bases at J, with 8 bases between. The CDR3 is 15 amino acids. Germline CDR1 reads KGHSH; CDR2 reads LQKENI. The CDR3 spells CASSPPYSMNTEAFF. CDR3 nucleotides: TGTGCCAGCTCACCACCGTACAGCATGAACACTGAAGCTTTCTTT. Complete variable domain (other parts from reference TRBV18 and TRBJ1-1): NAGVMQNPRHLVRRRGQEARLRCSPMKGHSHVYWYRQLPEEGLKFMVYLQKENIIDESGMPKERFSAEFPKEGPSILRIQQVVRGDSAAYFCASSPPYSMNTEAFFGQGTRLTVV.

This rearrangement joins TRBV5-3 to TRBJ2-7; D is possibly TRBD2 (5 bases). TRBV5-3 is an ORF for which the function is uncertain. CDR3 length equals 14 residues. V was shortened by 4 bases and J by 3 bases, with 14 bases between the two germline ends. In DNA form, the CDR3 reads TGTGCCAGAAGCCCGAGGGCCCTAAACTACGAGCAGTACTTC. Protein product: CARSPRALNYEQYF.

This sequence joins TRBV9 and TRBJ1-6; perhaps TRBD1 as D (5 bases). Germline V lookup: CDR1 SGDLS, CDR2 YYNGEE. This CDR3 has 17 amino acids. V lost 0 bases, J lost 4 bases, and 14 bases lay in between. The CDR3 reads CASSVESGHAYNSPLHF. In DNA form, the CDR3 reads TGTGCCAGCAGCGTAGAGTCAGGACACGCGTATAATTCACCCCTCCACTTT.

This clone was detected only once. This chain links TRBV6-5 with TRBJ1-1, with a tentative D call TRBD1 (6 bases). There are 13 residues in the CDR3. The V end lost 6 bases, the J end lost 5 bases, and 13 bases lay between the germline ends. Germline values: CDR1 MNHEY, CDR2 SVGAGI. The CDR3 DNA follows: TGTGCCAGCAGATCAGGGGAAGGGACTGAAGCTTTCTTT. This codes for CASRSGEGTEAFF.

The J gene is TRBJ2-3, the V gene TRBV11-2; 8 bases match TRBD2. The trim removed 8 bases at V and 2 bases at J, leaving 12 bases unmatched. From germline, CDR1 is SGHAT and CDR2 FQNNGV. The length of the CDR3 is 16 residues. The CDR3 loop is CASGGRGALYTDTQYF. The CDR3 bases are TGTGCCAGCGGCGGGCGGGGGGCCCTTTACACAGATACGCAGTATTTT.

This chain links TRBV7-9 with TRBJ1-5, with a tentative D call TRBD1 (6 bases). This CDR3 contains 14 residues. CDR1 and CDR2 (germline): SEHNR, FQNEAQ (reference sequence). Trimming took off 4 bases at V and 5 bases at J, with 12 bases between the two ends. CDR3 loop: CASSWDTLYQPQHF. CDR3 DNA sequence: TGTGCCAGCAGCTGGGACACACTTTATCAGCCCCAGCATTTT.

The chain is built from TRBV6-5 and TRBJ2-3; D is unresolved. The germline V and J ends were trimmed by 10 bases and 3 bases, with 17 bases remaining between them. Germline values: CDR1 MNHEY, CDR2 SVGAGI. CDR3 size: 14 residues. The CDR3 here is CATSRSASTDTQYF. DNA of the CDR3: TGTGCCACCAGCCGGAGCGCATCAACAGATACGCAGTATTTT.

The CDR3: CASSQEPRYEQYF. The CDR3 region has the DNA TGCGCCAGCAGCCAAGAACCACGGTACGAGCAGTACTTC. The chain joins TRBV4-1 to TRBJ2-7; D gene uncertain. V gave up 0 bases and J gave up 4 bases, with 7 bases separating them. From germline, CDR1 is MGHRA and CDR2 YSYEKL. This CDR3 has 13 amino acids.

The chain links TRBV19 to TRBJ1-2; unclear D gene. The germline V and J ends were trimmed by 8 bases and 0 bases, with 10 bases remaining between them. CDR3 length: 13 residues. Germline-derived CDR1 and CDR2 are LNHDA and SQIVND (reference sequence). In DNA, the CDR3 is TGTGCCAGTGGCAATATCTCTAACTATGGCTACACCTTC. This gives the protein CASGNISNYGYTF.

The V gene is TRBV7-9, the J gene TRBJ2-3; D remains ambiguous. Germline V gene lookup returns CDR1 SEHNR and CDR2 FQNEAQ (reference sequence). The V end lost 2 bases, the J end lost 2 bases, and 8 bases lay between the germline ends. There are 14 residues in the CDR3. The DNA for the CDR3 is TGTGCCAGCAGCTTAACTGTGTCCACAGATACGCAGTATTTT. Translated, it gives CASSLTVSTDTQYF.

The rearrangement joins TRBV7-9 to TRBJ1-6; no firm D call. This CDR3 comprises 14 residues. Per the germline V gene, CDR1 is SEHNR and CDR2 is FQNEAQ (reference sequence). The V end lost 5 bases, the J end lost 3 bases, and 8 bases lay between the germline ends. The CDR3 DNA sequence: TGTGCCAGCAGCCCGAACATCTATAATTCACCCCTCCACTTT. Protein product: CASSPNIYNSPLHF.

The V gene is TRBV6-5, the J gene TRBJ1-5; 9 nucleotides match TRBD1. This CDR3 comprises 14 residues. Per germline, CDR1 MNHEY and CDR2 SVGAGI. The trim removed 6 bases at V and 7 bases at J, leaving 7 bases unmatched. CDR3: CASRPDRGYQPQHF. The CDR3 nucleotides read TGTGCCAGCAGGCCCGACAGGGGGTACCAGCCCCAGCATTTT.

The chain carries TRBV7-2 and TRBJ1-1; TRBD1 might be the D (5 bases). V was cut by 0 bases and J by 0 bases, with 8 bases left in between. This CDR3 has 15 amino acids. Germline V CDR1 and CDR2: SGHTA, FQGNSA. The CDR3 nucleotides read TGTGCCAGCAGCTTAGCAAAGGGGTTGAACACTGAAGCTTTCTTT. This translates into CASSLAKGLNTEAFF. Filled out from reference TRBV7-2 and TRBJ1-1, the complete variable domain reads GAGVSQSPSNKVTEKGKDVELRCDPISGHTALYWYRQSLGQGLEFLIYFQGNSAPDKSGLPSDRFSAERTGGSVSTLTIQRTQQEDSAVYLCASSLAKGLNTEAFFGQGTRLTVV.

In DNA form, the CDR3 reads TGTGCCAGCAGCTCGGTTGTGAACACTGAAGCTTTCTTT. Residues: CASSSVVNTEAFF. The chain employs TRBV7-3 and TRBJ1-1, with D unclear. The CDR3 runs to 13 residues. Per germline, CDR1 SGHTA and CDR2 FQGTGA. The V end lost 4 bases, the J end lost 0 bases, and 6 bases lay between the germline ends.

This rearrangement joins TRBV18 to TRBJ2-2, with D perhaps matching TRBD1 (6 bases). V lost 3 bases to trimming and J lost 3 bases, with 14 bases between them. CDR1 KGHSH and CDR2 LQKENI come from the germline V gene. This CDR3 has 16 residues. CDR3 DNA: TGTGCCAGCTCACCCCAGGGGACACCCTACACCGGGGAGCTGTTTTTT. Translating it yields CASSPQGTPYTGELFF.

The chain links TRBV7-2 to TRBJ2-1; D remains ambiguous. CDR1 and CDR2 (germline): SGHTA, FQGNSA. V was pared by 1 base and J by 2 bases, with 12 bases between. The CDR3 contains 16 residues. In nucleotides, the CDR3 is TGTGCCAGCAGCTTAGAGTCCAGTGTGCCCTACAATGAGCAGTTCTTC. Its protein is CASSLESSVPYNEQFF.

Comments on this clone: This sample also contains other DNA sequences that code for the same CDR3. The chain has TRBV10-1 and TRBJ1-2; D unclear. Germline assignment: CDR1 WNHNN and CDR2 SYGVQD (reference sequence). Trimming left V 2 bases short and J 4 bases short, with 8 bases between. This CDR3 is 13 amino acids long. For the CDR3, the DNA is TGCGCCAGCAGTGAGGGCGGGAGCTATGGCTACACCTTC. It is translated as CASSEGGSYGYTF.

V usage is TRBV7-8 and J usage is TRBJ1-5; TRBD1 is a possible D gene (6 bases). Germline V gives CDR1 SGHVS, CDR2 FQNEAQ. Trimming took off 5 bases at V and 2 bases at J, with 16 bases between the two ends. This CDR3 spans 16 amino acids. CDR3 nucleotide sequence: TGTGCCAGCAGCCCGAGGGGGGGGATTGGCAATCAGCCCCAGCATTTT. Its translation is CASSPRGGIGNQPQHF.

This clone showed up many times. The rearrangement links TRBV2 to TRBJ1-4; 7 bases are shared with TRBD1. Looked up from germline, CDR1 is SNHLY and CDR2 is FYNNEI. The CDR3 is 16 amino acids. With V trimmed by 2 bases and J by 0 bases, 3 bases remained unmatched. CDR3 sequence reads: CASSETGAATNEKLFF. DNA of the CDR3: TGTGCCAGCAGTGAAACAGGGGCTGCAACTAATGAAAAACTGTTTTTT.

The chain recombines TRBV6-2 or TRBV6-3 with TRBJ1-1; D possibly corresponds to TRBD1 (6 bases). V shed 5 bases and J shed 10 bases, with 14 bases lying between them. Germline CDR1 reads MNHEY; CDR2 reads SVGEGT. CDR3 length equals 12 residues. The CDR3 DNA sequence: TGTGCCAGCAGTGAGGGGAGGGGGGCAGCTTTCTTT. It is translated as CASSEGRGAAFF.

The CDR3 region is CASSPGTSGAREQYF. Here the CDR3 DNA reads TGTGCCAGCAGCCCCGGGACTAGCGGGGCGAGAGAGCAGTACTTC. The J gene is TRBJ2-7, the V gene TRBV7-6; 13 nucleotides line up with TRBD2. The CDR3 covers 15 residues. Trimming cost V 5 bases and J 7 bases; bases outside gene matches: 8. Germline V gives CDR1 SGHVS, CDR2 FNYEAQ.

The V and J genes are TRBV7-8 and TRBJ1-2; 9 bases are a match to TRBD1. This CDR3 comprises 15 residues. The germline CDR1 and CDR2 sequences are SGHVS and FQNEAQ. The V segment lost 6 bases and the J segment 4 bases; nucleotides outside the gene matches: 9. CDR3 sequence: CASRNTGGNAYGYTF. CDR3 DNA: TGTGCCAGCAGGAACACAGGGGGCAACGCCTATGGCTACACCTTC.

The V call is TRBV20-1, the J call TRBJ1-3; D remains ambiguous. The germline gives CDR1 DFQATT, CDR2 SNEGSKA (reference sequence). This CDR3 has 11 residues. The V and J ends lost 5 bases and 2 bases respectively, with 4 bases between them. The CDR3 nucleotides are TGCAGTGCTTCAACTGGAAACACCATATATTTT. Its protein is CSASTGNTIYF.